This T cell receptor beta chain stems from a study of regulatory T cells in long-lasting Graves disease (TCRdb year 2021). Background for the entire study: Persistent Graves' disease was defined as antithyroid drug treatment for over 5 years with persistently positive TSH receptor autoantibodies. A total of around 35 samples underwent TCR sequencing: about 13 from persistent and around 20 from newly diagnosed Graves' disease patients. The study took place in China and was registered as a clinical trial. Antithyroid drugs had been taken for 8.5 to 12 years on average by persistent Graves' disease patients in the clinical cohort. Patients with persistent Graves' disease were compared with patients with newly diagnosed Graves' disease using TCR sequencing and RNA sequencing of peripheral blood.

Reading the label with the study, this specimen's time point is: persistent/refractory GD, antithyroid drugs over 5 years with positive TRAb. RNA was extracted from PBMCs in TRIzol for both TCR sequencing and RNA sequencing. The diagnosis of Graves' disease followed American Thyroid Association guidelines. Patients were recruited from an endocrinology department in Xi'an, China. Each patient gave approximately 10 milliliters of peripheral blood, collected in an EDTA anticoagulant tube. Ficoll Paque Plus density gradient separation was used to isolate PBMCs, and no additional T cell sorting was done. An Agilent 2100 Bioanalyzer and agarose gel were used to check RNA quality, while a NanoDrop 2000 measured RNA concentration. Receptors were amplified or captured by multiplex PCR. Sequenced on an Illumina HiSeq 4000. CDR3 regions were amplified by Arm-PCR with iRepertoire HTBI primers to construct TCR beta libraries. Gel purification was performed on PCR products prior to sequencing. The study's processing was this. Gene usage analysis of CDR3 amino acid clonotypes used the approximately 62 TRBV and approximately 13 TRBJ segments found across samples. COPE and FqMerger were used to merge the filtered high-quality paired reads into contigs. BLAST was used to align contigs to IMGT TRBV, TRBD and TRBJ reference genes, and CDR3 was defined according to IMGT. Highly expanded clones were defined as clonotypes with a frequency above 0.1%. Repertoire diversity was measured by Shannon entropy, and V-J evenness by the Gini coefficient. A clonotype was considered public if more than one individual shared it. In-frame beta chains were kept once TCRdb had trimmed the public reads at Q25 with fastp and called clones with MiXCR. Records with the same CDR3 protein are collapsed into one entry carrying the most frequent genes and DNA. The V and J calls were determined by TCRdb, not by the authors. In all, the sample holds a few hundred thousand distinct CDR3 sequences, and roughly 21% of those were seen once. The ten biggest clones cover more than 50% of the sample.

At least ten counts were recorded for this clonotype. Its specific antigen is unknown. Base qualities are not recorded, but no much larger clone differs from it by a single base. Broader findings and caveats from the paper: The study examined only peripheral blood because the primary lesion, thyroid tissue, could not be accessed. More public clonotypes were shared among persistent patients (more than 2,500) than among newly diagnosed patients (under 1,000). The authors noted that the small sample size was a limitation that may lower accuracy. Persistent Graves' disease patients showed lower TCR Shannon entropy and fewer highly expanded clones than newly diagnosed patients, suggesting clonal expansion. Sequencing and analysis were limited to the TCR beta chain.

The receptor comes from a female donor with Graves disease. Sample: peripheral blood mononuclear cells (PBMCs), taken when the disease was refractory, from a patient treated with antithyroid drugs.

The CDR3 protein sequence reads: CASSFSSGTYEQYF. The bases are TGTGCCAGCAGTTTTTCTAGCGGGACTTACGAGCAGTACTTC. Here the chain combines TRBV28 and TRBJ2-7, with 9 central nucleotides matching TRBD2. From V the trimming removes 3 bases and from J it removes 4 bases, while the gene matches leave 4 bases of the junction unaccounted for. CDR1 is given as MDHEN and CDR2 as SYDVKM, both from the germline V gene. The CDR3 holds 14 amino acids from the cysteine to the phenylalanine. Only the CDR3 region is kept as DNA, spanning 42 bases read in frame from base 1.